These 30 T cell receptor beta chains originate from one sample sequenced in a study of T cell repertoires in cytomegalovirus infection. Their target antigens are unknown. TCRdb fed the reads into MiXCR, producing one record per CDR3 protein. The data hold about 830,000 distinct CDR3 sequences, with about 33% observed a single time. The material sequenced was cultured CD8+ T cells from PBMCs, taken from culture after CMV antigen stimulation. These receptors came from a human donor in good health (CMV status not recorded). Some clones in this sample may be carry-over from other donors' samples.

The rearrangement joins TRBV9 to TRBJ1-2; 7 nucleotides line up with TRBD1. Germline CDR1 SGDLS, CDR2 YYNGEE. Losses at the gene ends were 0 bases for V and 5 bases for J; bases not matched to a gene: 4. CDR3 length: 14 residues. The CDR3 DNA sequence: TGTGCCAGCAGCGTAGGAGGGGGCGCGTATGGCTACACCTTC. Encoded protein: CASSVGGGAYGYTF.

V and J are TRBV12-3 or TRBV12-4 and TRBJ1-1, with TRBD1 matching over 7 bases. This CDR3 has 13 residues. The V gene end was trimmed by 6 bases and the J gene end by 7 bases; junction bases not matched to a gene: 8. This CDR3 reads CASSSIGDSEAFF. DNA for the CDR3: TGTGCCAGCAGCAGTATTGGGGACAGTGAAGCTTTCTTT.

The chain employs TRBV14 and TRBJ2-2; D assignment may be TRBD1 or TRBD2 (6 bases each). This CDR3 spans 16 amino acids. In germline, CDR1 is SGHDN, CDR2 FVKESK. The V end was cut by 4 bases, the J end by 7 bases, with 19 bases between. The CDR3 protein is CASSLQRGAGIGELFF. In nucleotides, the CDR3 is TGTGCCAGCAGCCTCCAAAGGGGGGCAGGGATCGGGGAGCTGTTTTTT.

V and J are TRBV12-3 or TRBV12-4 and TRBJ1-1; perhaps TRBD1 as D (6 bases). V was clipped by 7 bases and J by 10 bases, with 16 bases between them. The CDR3 has 12 amino acids. This CDR3 reads CASTITGRGAFF. As DNA, the CDR3 is TGTGCCAGCACTATTACAGGGAGAGGAGCTTTCTTT.

Only a few counts were recorded for this clonotype. The chain recombines TRBV10-3 with TRBJ2-7, with no clear D. CDR1 is ENHRY, CDR2 SYGVKD, per germline. This CDR3 contains 14 residues. The V end lost 1 base, the J end lost 2 bases, and 9 bases lay between the germline ends. For the CDR3, the DNA is TGTGCCATCAGTGAGTATCTGGGGACCTACGAGCAGTACGTC. This sequence encodes CAISEYLGTYEQYV.

The table lists this clonotype with a few counts. CDR3 loop: CASSYAGDTDTQYF. In DNA form, the CDR3 reads TGTGCCAGTAGTTACGCGGGGGACACAGATACGCAGTATTTT. The chain is built from TRBV19 and TRBJ2-3; 7 positions agree with TRBD2. Trimming took 5 bases from V and 2 from J; bases not matched to a gene: 4. In germline, CDR1 is LNHDA, CDR2 SQIVND (reference sequence). CDR3 length: 14 amino acids.

This chain's CDR3 is CASSEGRTQYF. For the CDR3, the DNA is TGTGCCAGCAGCGAAGGTCGGACGCAGTATTTT. This chain connects TRBV9 to TRBJ2-3; D remains unclear. Germline CDR1 reads SGDLS; CDR2 reads YYNGEE. The CDR3 runs to 11 residues. V lost 3 bases and J lost 9, with 8 bases in between.

The V gene is TRBV10-3, the J gene TRBJ2-1; 7 positions agree with TRBD2. The CDR3 has 13 amino acids. The germline V gene encodes CDR1 ENHRY and CDR2 SYGVKD. Unmatched junction bases numbered 4, after V lost 6 bases and J lost 5 bases. The CDR3 reads CAIRGRGDNEQFF. The CDR3 DNA follows: TGTGCCATCAGGGGACGGGGGGACAATGAGCAGTTCTTC.

The chain is built from TRBV7-8 and TRBJ2-1, with TRBD1 matching over 10 bases. J lost 6 bases, V lost 6 bases, and 8 bases had no gene match. Germline assignment: CDR1 SGHVS and CDR2 FQNEAQ. CDR3 length: 15 residues. The CDR3 nucleotides read TGTGCCAGCAGGTTGACAGGGGGCCCCACCAATGAGCAGTTCTTC. Its protein is CASRLTGGPTNEQFF.

The chain combines TRBV24-1 with TRBJ2-4, with 10 bases identical to TRBD1. J lost 1 base, V lost 4 bases, and 3 bases had no gene match. The CDR3 length is 16 residues. The germline CDR1 and CDR2 sequences are KGHDR and SFDVKD. This CDR3 reads CATSEGQGGAKNIQYF. For the CDR3, the DNA is TGTGCCACCAGTGAAGGACAGGGGGGGGCCAAAAACATTCAGTACTTC.

This clonotype has more than one count but fewer than ten. The rearrangement uses TRBV4-3 and TRBJ2-1; TRBD1 might be the D (5 bases). This CDR3 contains 16 residues. Trimming took 0 bases from V and 4 from J, leaving 13 bases between them. Germline-derived CDR1 and CDR2 are LGHNA and YSLEER. CDR3 bases: TGCGCCAGCAGCCAAGATCGTGGGGCACCTTACAATGAGCAGTTCTTC. As protein: CASSQDRGAPYNEQFF.

The table lists this clonotype with a few counts. This rearrangement joins TRBV7-6 to TRBJ2-2; D possibly uses TRBD1 or TRBD2 (6 bases each). Germline V gene data show CDR1 as SGHVS and CDR2 as FNYEAQ. Trimming removed 3 bases at V and 3 bases at J, with 11 bases between. The CDR3 is made up of 15 amino acids. CDR3 region: CASSLYREDTGELFF. The CDR3 region has the DNA TGTGCCAGCAGCTTGTACAGGGAGGACACCGGGGAGCTGTTTTTT.

There are many counts of this clonotype. The chain recombines TRBV7-9 with TRBJ2-7; D is perhaps TRBD1 (5 bases). The germline gives CDR1 SEHNR, CDR2 FQNEAQ (reference sequence). The CDR3 runs 12 residues. The V end lost 6 bases, the J end lost 3 bases, and 9 bases lay between the germline ends. CDR3 in DNA: TGTGCCAGCAGTTTTGACAGCTACGAGCAGTACTTC. Its protein is CASSFDSYEQYF. The full variable domain, completed using reference TRBV7-9 and TRBJ2-7, is DTGVSQNPRHKITKRGQNVTFRCDPISEHNRLYWYRQTLGQGPEFLTYFQNEAQLEKSRLLSDRFSAERPKGSFSTLEIQRTEQGDSAMYLCASSFDSYEQYFGPGTRLTVT.

This clonotype was recorded a few times. This chain joins TRBV20-1 and TRBJ2-2, with D perhaps TRBD2 (5 bases). V was clipped by 6 bases and J by 2 bases, with 16 bases between them. The CDR3 is made up of 15 amino acids. The germline CDR1 and CDR2 sequences are DFQATT and SNEGSKA (reference sequence). In nucleotides, the CDR3 is TGCAGTGCACAAGGACTTCTCATAAACACCGGGGAGCTGTTTTTT. Its protein is CSAQGLLINTGELFF.

This clonotype was detected a few times. This sequence joins TRBV12-5 and TRBJ1-2; D not resolved. Germline V lookup: CDR1 LGHNT, CDR2 FRNRAP. The CDR3 runs 11 residues. V lost 1 base to trimming and J lost 12 bases, with 9 bases between them. This chain's CDR3 is CASGLAPLNTF. The CDR3 bases are TGTGCTAGTGGTTTGGCCCCCCTGAACACCTTC. Filled out from reference TRBV12-5 and TRBJ1-2, the complete variable domain reads DARVTQTPRHKVTEMGQEVTMRCQPILGHNTVFWYRQTMMQGLELLAYFRNRAPLDDSGMPKDRFSAEMPDATLATLKIQPSEPRDSAVYFCASGLAPLNTFGSGTRLTVV.

This clonotype was detected only a few times. V usage is TRBV14 and J usage is TRBJ1-6; the D gene is possibly TRBD1 (5 bases). The germline CDR1 and CDR2 sequences are SGHDN and FVKESK. V was pared by 3 bases and J by 0 bases, with 12 bases between. The CDR3 runs 17 residues. CDR3 region: CASSQSGKSSYNSPLHF. CDR3 DNA sequence: TGTGCCAGCAGCCAGTCAGGGAAGAGCTCCTATAATTCACCCCTCCACTTT.

This clonotype was seen ten or more times. J is TRBJ1-2 and V is TRBV6-5; TRBD1 matches at 7 bases. CDR3 length: 14 residues. The germline gives CDR1 MNHEY, CDR2 SVGAGI. Losses at the gene ends were 2 bases for V and 7 bases for J; bases not matched to a gene: 7. The CDR3 region has the DNA TGTGCCAGCAGTTACGGTACAGGGGTGGGTGGCTACACCTTC. Its protein is CASSYGTGVGGYTF.

In its sample, this clonotype was seen a few times. This chain links TRBV6-1 with TRBJ2-3; D gene unclear. The V end was cut by 7 bases, the J end by 4 bases, with 15 bases between. Germline CDR1 MNHNS, CDR2 SASEGT. CDR3 length: 14 residues. This chain's CDR3 is CASISIIGPDTQYF. For the CDR3, the DNA is TGTGCCAGCATCTCCATTATTGGGCCAGATACGCAGTATTTT.

In this sample, this clonotype turned up a few times. The chain links TRBV6-5 to TRBJ2-3; the match to TRBD2 covers 12 bases. V lost 7 bases and J lost 9; bases outside the gene matches: 14. The CDR3 is made up of 16 amino acids. Germline CDR1 reads MNHEY; CDR2 reads SVGAGI. This CDR3 reads CASTEVGGTSGLTQYF. The CDR3, as DNA: TGTGCCAGCACCGAGGTTGGGGGGACTAGCGGGTTGACGCAGTATTTT.

The genes are TRBV6-1 and TRBJ1-1, with 7 bases fitting TRBD1. The length of the CDR3 is 13 residues. Germline CDR1 is MNHNS and CDR2 is SASEGT. J lost 7 bases, V lost 5 bases, and 7 bases had no gene match. The CDR3 DNA follows: TGTGCCAGCAGTCCATACCGGGACAGTGAAGCTTTCTTT. Its protein product is CASSPYRDSEAFF.

In this sample, this clonotype turned up many times. The CDR3 coding sequence is TGTGCCAGCAGCTCAGGCGTGCTAGACTCCACAGATACGCAGTATTTT. Translating it yields CASSSGVLDSTDTQYF. The chain uses TRBV7-6 and TRBJ2-3; D ambiguous. Trimming took 4 bases from V and 2 from J, leaving 16 bases between them. Germline loops: CDR1 SGHVS, CDR2 FNYEAQ. This CDR3 has 16 amino acids.

This clonotype occurred a few times. The chain joins TRBV5-6 to TRBJ2-1, with 9 nucleotides matching TRBD1. The CDR3 consists of 14 residues. Germline V gene sequence: CDR1 SGHDT, CDR2 YYEEEE. V shed 4 bases and J 5 bases; nucleotides not matched to a gene: 4. Here the CDR3 DNA reads TGTGCCAGCAGCCGGACAGGGGAAAACAATGAGCAGTTCTTC. It translates to CASSRTGENNEQFF.

The CDR3 region is CASSFWAQRETDTQYF. In nucleotides, the CDR3 is TGTGCCAGCAGTTTTTGGGCCCAAAGGGAGACAGATACGCAGTATTTT. This chain uses TRBV12-3 or TRBV12-4 with TRBJ2-3; possibly TRBD2 for D (5 bases). The CDR3 contains 16 residues. The V end was cut by 3 bases, the J end by 3 bases, with 16 bases between.

This clonotype has a handful of counts. This chain joins TRBV7-9 and TRBJ1-1; 8 bases are shared with TRBD1. The V segment lost 11 bases and the J segment 8 bases; nucleotides outside the gene matches: 7. Germline assignment: CDR1 SEHNR and CDR2 FQNEAQ (reference sequence). The CDR3 is 11 amino acids. The CDR3 region has the DNA TGTGCCGGGCGGACAGGGTCAGAAGCTTTCTTT. It codes for CAGRTGSEAFF.

The chain couples TRBV27 to TRBJ2-1; D unclear. Trimming removed 4 bases from V and 2 bases from J, with 15 bases in between. Germline V gene sequence: CDR1 MNHEY, CDR2 SMNVEV (reference sequence). The CDR3 covers 16 residues. The CDR3 DNA is TGTGCCAGCAGTTCCTCGGAGAGGTTCCCCTACAATGAGCAGTTCTTC. Protein product: CASSSSERFPYNEQFF.

The chain couples TRBV6-5 to TRBJ1-1; 12 nucleotides align to TRBD1. The V and J ends lost 5 bases and 6 bases, in that order; junction bases with no gene match: 10. There are 16 residues in the CDR3. Germline-derived CDR1 and CDR2 are MNHEY and SVGAGI. In nucleotides, the CDR3 is TGTGCCAGCAGTCTCTCCCTGGGACAGGGGGCGGCTGAAGCTTTCTTT. Amino acids: CASSLSLGQGAAEAFF.

V gene TRBV27 combines with J gene TRBJ1-1, with 8 bases aligning to TRBD1. Germline V gene lookup returns CDR1 MNHEY and CDR2 SMNVEV (reference sequence). The CDR3 consists of 16 residues. Trimming at V came to 3 bases and at J to 0 bases, leaving 6 bases not matched to a gene. CDR3 protein: CASSFIAGGLNTEAFF. The CDR3 DNA reads as TGTGCCAGCAGTTTTATCGCAGGGGGCCTGAACACTGAAGCTTTCTTT.

V usage is TRBV4-1 and J usage is TRBJ2-1; 13 bases match TRBD2. CDR1 MGHRA and CDR2 YSYEKL come from the germline V gene. Germline trimming cut 4 bases from V and 0 bases from J; bases unmatched to any gene: 6. The CDR3 runs to 18 residues. CDR3 DNA sequence: TGCGCCAGCAGCCCAGGACTAGCGGGGGTATTCTCCTACAATGAGCAGTTCTTC. It codes for CASSPGLAGVFSYNEQFF.

The chain couples TRBV19 to TRBJ1-2, with D uncertain. From germline, CDR1 is LNHDA and CDR2 SQIVND (reference sequence). This CDR3 has 14 residues. The V end lost 8 bases, the J end lost 4 bases, and 17 bases lay between the germline ends. CDR3 nucleotides: TGTGCCAGTTTCGACAAGTGGGAGGGCTATGGCTACACCTTC. It encodes CASFDKWEGYGYTF.

Only a few counts were recorded for this clonotype. The chain couples TRBV7-9 to TRBJ1-2; 9 bases map to TRBD1. Germline V CDR1 and CDR2: SEHNR, FQNEAQ (reference sequence). The CDR3 spans 13 residues. J lost 10 bases, V lost 3 bases, and 6 bases had no gene match. CDR3 protein: CASSFRDREDYTF. CDR3 nucleotide sequence: TGTGCCAGCAGCTTTCGGGACAGGGAGGACTACACCTTC.